The 7 T cell receptor beta chains presented below share a single source sample, sequenced in a study of T cells in Graves' hyperthyroidism and ophthalmopathy. Researchers amplified the TCR beta CDR3 regions from RNA transcripts. The HTBI primer set served for first-round RT-PCR of the TCR CDR3. TCRdb itself ran the multiplex PCR reads through MiXCR, one entry per CDR3 protein. The sample holds fewer than 900,000 distinct CDR3 sequences, around 20% seen once. The sequencing input was blood. These receptors were collected from a woman between 50 and 59 years old with Graves' hyperthyroidism that later progressed to Graves' ophthalmopathy.

The chain recombines TRBV7-8 with TRBJ2-3; D might be TRBD1 or TRBD2, each matching 6 bases. V lost 1 base, J lost 7 bases, and 15 bases lay in between. The CDR3 consists of 15 residues. Germline V gene sequence: CDR1 SGHVS, CDR2 FQNEAQ. The CDR3 region has the DNA TGTGCCAGCAGCTTAGGGGGGGTGGGGGCAAATACGCAGTATTTT. As protein: CASSLGGVGANTQYF.

There are many counts of this clonotype. The J gene is TRBJ1-5, the V gene TRBV7-2; no definite D call. This CDR3 has 15 residues. The V gene's germline CDR1 is SGHTA and CDR2 FQGNSA. The V end lost 5 bases, the J end lost 2 bases, and 13 bases lay between the germline ends. CDR3 sequence (DNA): TGTGCCAGCAGCCCGGTTGGAGGGCGCAATCAGCCCCAGCATTTT. Its protein is CASSPVGGRNQPQHF.

This clonotype was found many times. The CDR3 loop reads CASSLGENAKNIQYF. The CDR3 coding sequence is TGCGCCAGCAGCTTGGGGGAGAACGCCAAAAACATTCAGTACTTC. The chain uses TRBV5-1 and TRBJ2-4; tentatively, D is TRBD2 (5 bases). Trimming took 0 bases from V and 1 from J, leaving 8 bases between them. Germline lookup yields CDR1 SGHRS and CDR2 YFSETQ. The CDR3 contains 15 residues. The full variable domain, completed using reference TRBV5-1 and TRBJ2-4, is KAGVTQTPRYLIKTRGQQVTLSCSPISGHRSVSWYQQTPGQGLQFLFEYFSETQRNKGNFPGRFSGRQFSNSRSEMNVSTLELGDSALYLCASSLGENAKNIQYFGAGTRLSVL.

The genes are TRBV5-1 and TRBJ2-1; 7 bases match TRBD2. With 4 bases clipped from V and 6 bases from J, the junction kept 16 bases outside the gene matches. In germline, CDR1 is SGHRS, CDR2 YFSETQ. The CDR3 loop spans 17 amino acids. The CDR3 loop reads CASSLGPTLTSTNEQFF. The CDR3 DNA reads as TGCGCCAGCAGCCTGGGTCCCACCTTGACTAGCACCAATGAGCAGTTCTTC.

This clonotype was seen repeatedly, ten times or more. The V gene is TRBV3-1, the J gene TRBJ2-1; no reliable D call. This CDR3 has 15 amino acids. V lost 0 bases, J lost 5 bases, and 11 bases lay in between. Germline assignment: CDR1 LGHDT and CDR2 YNNKEL (reference sequence). This CDR3 reads CASSQEYRPHNEQFF. As DNA, the CDR3 is TGTGCCAGCAGCCAAGAGTACCGCCCCCACAATGAGCAGTTCTTC.

This clonotype was counted many times. The chain is built from TRBV20-1 and TRBJ1-1; D gene ambiguous. This CDR3 spans 11 amino acids. Germline CDR1 DFQATT, CDR2 SNEGSKA (reference sequence). The V end lost 3 bases, the J end lost 3 bases, and 5 bases lay between the germline ends. The CDR3 region has the DNA TGCAGTGCTAGTGCGGACACTGAAGCTTTCTTT. Protein product: CSASADTEAFF.

This clonotype was observed a few times. The chain is built from TRBV20-1 and TRBJ1-1; TRBD1 agrees at 7 bases. CDR1 and CDR2 from the germline V gene are DFQATT and SNEGSKA (reference sequence). CDR3 length: 15 residues. The trim removed 4 bases at V and 1 base at J, leaving 9 bases unmatched. The CDR3 reads CSAKKPGGTNTEAFF. CDR3 nucleotide sequence: TGCAGTGCTAAAAAACCAGGGGGGACGAACACTGAAGCTTTCTTT.